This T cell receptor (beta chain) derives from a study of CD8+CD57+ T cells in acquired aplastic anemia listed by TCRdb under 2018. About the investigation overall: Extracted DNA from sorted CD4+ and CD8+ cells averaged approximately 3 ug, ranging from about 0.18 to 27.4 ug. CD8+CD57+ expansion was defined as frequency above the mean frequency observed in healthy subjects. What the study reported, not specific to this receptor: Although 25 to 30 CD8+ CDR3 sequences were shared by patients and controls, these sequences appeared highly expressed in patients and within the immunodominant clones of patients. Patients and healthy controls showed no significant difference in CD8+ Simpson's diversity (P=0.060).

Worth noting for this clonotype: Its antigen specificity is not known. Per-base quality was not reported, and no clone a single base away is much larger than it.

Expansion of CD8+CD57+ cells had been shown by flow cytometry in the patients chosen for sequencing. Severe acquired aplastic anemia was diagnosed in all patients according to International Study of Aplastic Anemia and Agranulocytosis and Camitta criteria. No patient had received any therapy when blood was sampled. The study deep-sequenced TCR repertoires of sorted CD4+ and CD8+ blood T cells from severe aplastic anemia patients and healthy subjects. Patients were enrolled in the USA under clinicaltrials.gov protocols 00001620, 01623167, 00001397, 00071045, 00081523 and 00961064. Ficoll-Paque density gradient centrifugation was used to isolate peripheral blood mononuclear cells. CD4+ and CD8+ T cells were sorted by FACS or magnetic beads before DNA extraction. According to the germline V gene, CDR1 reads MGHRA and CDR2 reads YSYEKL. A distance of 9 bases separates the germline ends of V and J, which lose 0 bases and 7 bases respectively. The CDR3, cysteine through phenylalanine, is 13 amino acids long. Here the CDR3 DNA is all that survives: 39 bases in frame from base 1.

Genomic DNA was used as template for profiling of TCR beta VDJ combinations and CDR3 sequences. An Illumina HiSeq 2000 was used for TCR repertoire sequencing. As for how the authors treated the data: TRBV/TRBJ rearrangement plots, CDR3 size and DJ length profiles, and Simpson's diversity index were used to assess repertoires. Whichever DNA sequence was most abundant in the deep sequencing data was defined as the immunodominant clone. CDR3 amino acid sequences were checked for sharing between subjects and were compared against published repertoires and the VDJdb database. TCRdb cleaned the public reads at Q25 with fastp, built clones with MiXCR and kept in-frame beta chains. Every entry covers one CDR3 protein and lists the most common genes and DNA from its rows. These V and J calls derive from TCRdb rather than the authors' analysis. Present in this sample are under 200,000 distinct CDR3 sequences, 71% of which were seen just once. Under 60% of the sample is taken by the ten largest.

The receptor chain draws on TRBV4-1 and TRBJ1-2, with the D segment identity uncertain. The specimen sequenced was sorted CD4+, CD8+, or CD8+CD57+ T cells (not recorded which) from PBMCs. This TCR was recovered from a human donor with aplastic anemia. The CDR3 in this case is CASSQDSAGGYTF. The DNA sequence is TGCGCCAGCAGCCAAGATTCGGCGGGTGGCTACACCTTC.